This is a list of T cell receptor beta chains from one sample in a study of CD8+CD57+ T cells in acquired aplastic anemia. TCRdb fed the reads into MiXCR, producing one record per CDR3 protein. The sample yields about 290,000 distinct CDR3 sequences, roughly 53% seen once. The sequenced material came from sorted CD4+, CD8+, or CD8+CD57+ T cells (not recorded which) from PBMCs. The receptors stem from a human donor with aplastic anemia. The CDR3 runs from the conserved cysteine through the conserved F or W. The D gene is left open where the match is weak. For some rows the clone size is stated as once, few or many, or as a class when expanded; others skip it.

j_gene	v_gene	abundance	d_gene	CDR3aa	CDR3nt
TRBJ2-3	TRBV15	.	TRBD2	CATSRGSAGGNTDTQYF	TGTGCCACCAGCAGAGGCTCAGCGGGAGGGAACACAGATACGCAGTATTTT
TRBJ1-2	TRBV12-3/TRBV12-4	many	.	CASSLGTRVARANYGYTF	TGTGCCAGCAGTTTAGGGACAAGGGTAGCTCGCGCTAACTATGGCTACACCTTC
TRBJ2-2	TRBV14	.	TRBD2	CASSQEGGYGLAGADTGELFF	TGTGCCAGCAGCCAAGAAGGGGGCTACGGACTAGCGGGGGCCGACACCGGGGAGCTGTTTTTT
TRBJ2-5	TRBV7-8	few	.	CASSLGTFQETQYF	TGTGCCAGCAGCTTAGGGACATTTCAAGAGACCCAGTACTTC
TRBJ2-5	TRBV2	.	TRBD1	CASSYDRGQETQYF	TGTGCCAGCAGTTACGACAGGGGCCAAGAGACCCAGTACTTC
TRBJ2-1	TRBV15	.	.	CATSRGSGYDSYNEQFF	TGTGCCACCAGCAGAGGTTCAGGGTATGACTCCTACAATGAGCAGTTCTTC
TRBJ1-2	TRBV19	once	.	CASSGRSGYTF	TGTGCCAGTAGTGGGCGGTCTGGCTACACCTTC
TRBJ2-7	TRBV6-2/TRBV6-3	many	.	CASSYSTDSYEQYF	TGTGCCAGCAGTTACTCGACGGATTCCTACGAGCAGTACTTC
TRBJ2-7	TRBV7-9	.	.	CASSYSGTVSSYEQYF	TGTGCCAGCAGTTACTCCGGGACGGTGAGCTCCTACGAGCAGTACTTC
TRBJ2-5	TRBV10-1	.	TRBD1	CASSESNGKGQGAQETQYF	TGCGCCAGCAGTGAGTCGAACGGAAAGGGACAGGGGGCCCAAGAGACCCAGTACTTC
TRBJ2-6	TRBV7-9	many	.	CASSPRQVPGGANVLTF	TGTGCCAGCAGCCCCCGACAGGTTCCGGGGGGGGCCAACGTCCTGACTTTC
TRBJ2-7	TRBV24-1	.	TRBD1	CATRGQASYEQYF	TGTGCCACCCGGGGACAGGCCTCCTACGAGCAGTACTTC
TRBJ1-1	TRBV7-2	.	.	CASSFYEAGNTEAFF	TGTGCCAGCAGCTTTTACGAGGCGGGCAACACTGAAGCTTTCTTT
TRBJ1-2	TRBV24-1	few	.	CATSDYAGGYTF	TGTGCCACCAGTGATTACGCGGGAGGCTACACCTTC
TRBJ1-2	TRBV20-1	.	TRBD1	CSARDLWTGEGYGYTF	TGCAGTGCTAGAGACCTATGGACAGGGGAAGGCTATGGCTACACCTTC
TRBJ2-2	TRBV11-3	.	TRBD1	CASSLLGGVIGELFF	TGTGCCAGCAGCTTATTAGGGGGCGTTATCGGGGAGCTGTTTTTT
TRBJ2-1	TRBV9	.	TRBD2	CASSGLTSGRALGEQFF	TGTGCCAGCAGCGGACTGACTAGCGGGAGGGCCTTAGGTGAGCAGTTCTTC
TRBJ1-3	TRBV20-1	.	.	CSARPISGNTIYF	TGCAGTGCTAGACCGATTTCTGGAAACACCATATATTTT
TRBJ1-1	TRBV19	.	TRBD1	CASRRGTGLGEAFF	TGTGCCAGTAGACGCGGGACAGGGCTGGGTGAAGCTTTCTTT
TRBJ2-7	TRBV25-1	.	.	CASSGAVYEQYF	TGTGCCAGCAGTGGGGCAGTTTACGAGCAGTACTTC
TRBJ1-1	TRBV20-1	few	.	CSAHGLRETEAFF	TGCAGTGCCCATGGGCTCAGGGAGACTGAAGCTTTCTTT
TRBJ1-1	TRBV19	many	TRBD1	CATRDSLARAEAFF	TGTGCCACAAGGGACAGTCTAGCCCGTGCTGAAGCTTTCTTT
TRBJ1-4	TRBV7-2	.	.	CASSFRRVGEKLFF	TGTGCCAGCAGCTTTCGCCGGGTAGGAGAAAAACTGTTTTTT
TRBJ2-3	TRBV24-1	.	TRBD1	CATSHKGQGSDEQYF	TGTGCCACCAGTCATAAGGGACAGGGGAGTGATGAGCAGTATTTT
TRBJ1-2	TRBV7-6	many	.	CASSLGGGVHGYTF	TGTGCCAGCAGCTTAGGGGGAGGGGTGCATGGCTACACCTTC
TRBJ2-1	TRBV19	.	TRBD2	CASKRLAGGGYNEQFF	TGTGCCAGTAAGAGACTAGCGGGAGGCGGGTACAATGAGCAGTTCTTC
TRBJ2-5	TRBV11-2	.	TRBD2	CASSSTSGRVHQETQYF	TGTGCCAGCAGCTCAACTAGCGGGAGAGTCCACCAAGAGACCCAGTACTTC
TRBJ2-5	TRBV24-1	few	TRBD1	CATSDLGQGRETQYF	TGTGCCACCAGTGATCTGGGACAGGGGAGGGAGACCCAGTACTTC
TRBJ2-6	TRBV24-1	few	TRBD2	CAISPGGGQAANVLTF	TGTGCCATCTCTCCCGGGGGGGGGCAAGCGGCCAACGTCCTGACTTTC
TRBJ2-5	TRBV20-1	few	.	CSAAGTGLETQYF	TGCAGTGCGGCCGGGACCGGGTTAGAGACCCAGTACTTC
TRBJ2-1	TRBV5-1	many	.	CASSLSTSSYNEQFF	TGCGCCAGCAGCTTATCTACGAGCTCCTACAATGAGCAGTTCTTC
TRBJ2-2	TRBV24-1	.	TRBD2	CATSAMGTSGRGELFF	TGTGCCACCAGTGCAATGGGGACTAGCGGGAGAGGGGAGCTGTTTTTT
TRBJ2-7	TRBV14	.	.	CASIPAPGDNSYEQYF	TGTGCCAGCATCCCCGCCCCAGGGGATAACTCCTACGAGCAGTACTTC
TRBJ1-2	TRBV6-5	many	.	CASSYLEGSYGYTF	TGTGCCAGCAGTTACCTAGAGGGTAGCTATGGCTACACCTTC
TRBJ2-2	TRBV29-1	once	.	CSVRRSGNTGELFF	TGCAGCGTCCGACGGAGCGGGAACACCGGGGAGCTGTTTTTT
TRBJ1-2	TRBV6-1	many	.	CASTSRDNYGYTF	TGTGCCAGCACCTCGCGGGACAACTATGGCTACACCTTC
TRBJ1-3	TRBV5-5	.	.	CASSFVPDTIYF	TGTGCCAGCAGCTTTGTTCCGGACACCATATATTTT
TRBJ1-2	TRBV10-2	few	.	CASSDEGWVSGYTF	TGCGCCAGCAGTGACGAGGGTTGGGTTAGCGGCTACACCTTC
TRBJ1-1	TRBV25-1	many	.	CASKESTEAFF	TGTGCCAGCAAGGAGTCCACTGAAGCTTTCTTT
TRBJ1-6	TRBV12-3/TRBV12-4	many	.	CASSDDRWGGSPLHF	TGTGCCAGCAGTGACGACAGGTGGGGGGGATCACCCCTCCACTTT
TRBJ2-3	TRBV5-1	.	TRBD2	CASRPGLAVDTQYF	TGCGCCAGCAGGCCGGGACTAGCTGTAGATACGCAGTATTTT
TRBJ2-5	TRBV7-9	few	.	CASSLHGPIQETQYF	TGTGCCAGCAGCTTACATGGACCTATACAAGAGACCCAGTACTTC
TRBJ2-5	TRBV7-2	.	TRBD2	CASSARTSGGIGTQYF	TGTGCCAGCAGCGCCCGGACTAGCGGGGGGATTGGGACCCAGTACTTC
TRBJ1-4	TRBV19	.	.	CASTDGYEKLFF	TGTGCCAGTACGGACGGTTATGAAAAACTGTTTTTT
TRBJ2-1	TRBV7-9	.	TRBD2	CASSLGSLAGGNEQFF	TGTGCCAGCAGCTTAGGGTCACTAGCGGGGGGGAATGAGCAGTTCTTC
TRBJ2-7	TRBV11-3	once	TRBD1	CASSLLGQLSYEQYF	TGTGCCAGCAGCTTATTGGGACAGCTCTCCTACGAGCAGTACTTC
TRBJ2-5	TRBV20-1	few	TRBD2	CSAATSGGLQETQYF	TGCAGTGCTGCTACTAGCGGGGGGCTTCAAGAGACCCAGTACTTC
TRBJ1-4	TRBV11-2	many	.	CASSLSLQTGEKLFF	TGTGCCAGCAGCTTATCGCTCCAAACGGGGGAAAAACTGTTTTTT
TRBJ1-2	TRBV20-1	.	.	CSAGRGDHWAYTF	TGCAGTGCAGGGAGGGGGGATCACTGGGCCTACACCTTC
TRBJ2-5	TRBV29-1	.	TRBD2	CSAHPGGSGRYQETQYF	TGCAGCGCCCATCCTGGAGGAAGCGGGAGGTACCAAGAGACCCAGTACTTC
TRBJ1-2	TRBV24-1	.	.	CATRRHGPAGYTF	TGTGCCACCAGAAGACACGGCCCCGCGGGCTACACCTTC
TRBJ2-7	TRBV6-5	many	TRBD2	CASSFRTSGRNEQYF	TGTGCCAGCAGTTTCCGGACTAGCGGGAGGAACGAGCAGTACTTC
TRBJ2-3	TRBV7-6	once	TRBD2	CASSPRTSGTDTQYF	TGTGCCAGCAGCCCGAGGACTAGCGGCACAGATACGCAGTATTTT